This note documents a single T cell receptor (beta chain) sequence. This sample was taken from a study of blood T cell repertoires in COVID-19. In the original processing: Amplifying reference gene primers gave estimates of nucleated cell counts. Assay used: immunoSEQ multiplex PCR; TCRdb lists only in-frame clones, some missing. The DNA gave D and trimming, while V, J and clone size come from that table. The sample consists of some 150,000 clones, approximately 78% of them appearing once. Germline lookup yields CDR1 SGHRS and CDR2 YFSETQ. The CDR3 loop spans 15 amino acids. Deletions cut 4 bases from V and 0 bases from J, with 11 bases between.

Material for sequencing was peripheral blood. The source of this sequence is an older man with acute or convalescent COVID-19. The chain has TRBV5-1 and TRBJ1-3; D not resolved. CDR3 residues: CASSPGLSSGNTIYF. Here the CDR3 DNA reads TGCGCCAGCAGCCCCGGACTGAGCTCTGGAAACACCATATATTTT.